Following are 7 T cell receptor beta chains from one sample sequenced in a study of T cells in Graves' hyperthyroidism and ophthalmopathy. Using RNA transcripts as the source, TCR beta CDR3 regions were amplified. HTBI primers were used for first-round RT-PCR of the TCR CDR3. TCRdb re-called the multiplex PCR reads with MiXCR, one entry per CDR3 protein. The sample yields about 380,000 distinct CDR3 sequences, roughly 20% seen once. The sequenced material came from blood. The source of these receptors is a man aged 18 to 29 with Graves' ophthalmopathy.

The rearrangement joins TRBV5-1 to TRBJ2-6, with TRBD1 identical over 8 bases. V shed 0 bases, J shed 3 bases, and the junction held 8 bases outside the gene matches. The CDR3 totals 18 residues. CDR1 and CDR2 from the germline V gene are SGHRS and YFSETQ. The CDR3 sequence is CASSLGFQGAIGANVLTF. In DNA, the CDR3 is TGCGCCAGCAGCTTGGGGTTCCAGGGGGCGATTGGGGCCAACGTCCTGACTTTC.

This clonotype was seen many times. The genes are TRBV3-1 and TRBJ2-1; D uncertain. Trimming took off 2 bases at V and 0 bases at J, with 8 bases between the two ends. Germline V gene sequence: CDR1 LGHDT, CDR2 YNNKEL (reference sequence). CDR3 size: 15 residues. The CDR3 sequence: CASSQRDSSYNEQFF. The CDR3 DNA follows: TGTGCCAGCAGCCAACGTGATAGCTCCTACAATGAGCAGTTCTTC.

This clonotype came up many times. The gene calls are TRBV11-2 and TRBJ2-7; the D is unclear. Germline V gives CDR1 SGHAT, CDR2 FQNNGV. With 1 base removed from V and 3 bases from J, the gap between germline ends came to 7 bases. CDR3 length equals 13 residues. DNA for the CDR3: TGTGCCAGCAGCTTAGCAGGATTCTACGAGCAGTACTTC. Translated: CASSLAGFYEQYF.

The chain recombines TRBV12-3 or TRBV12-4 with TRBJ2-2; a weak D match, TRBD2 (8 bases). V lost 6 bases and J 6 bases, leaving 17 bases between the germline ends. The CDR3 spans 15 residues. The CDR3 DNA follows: TGTGCCAGCAGAATCGGGACAGCGGGAGCCGGGGAGCTGTTTTTT. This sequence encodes CASRIGTAGAGELFF.

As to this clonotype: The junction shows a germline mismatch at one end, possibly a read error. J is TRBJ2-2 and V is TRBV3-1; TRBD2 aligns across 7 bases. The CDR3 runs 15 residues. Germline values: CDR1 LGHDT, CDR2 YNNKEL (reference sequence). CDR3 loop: CASSQDPWPGGGLFF. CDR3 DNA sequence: TGTGCCAGCAGCCAAGACCCCTGGCCCGGCGGGGGGCTGTTTTTT.

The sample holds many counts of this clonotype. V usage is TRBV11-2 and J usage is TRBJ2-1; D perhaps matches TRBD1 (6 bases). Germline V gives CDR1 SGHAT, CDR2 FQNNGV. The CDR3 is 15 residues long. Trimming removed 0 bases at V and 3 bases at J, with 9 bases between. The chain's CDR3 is CASSLDLGHYNEQFF. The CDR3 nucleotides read TGTGCCAGCAGCTTAGATTTGGGACACTACAATGAGCAGTTCTTC.

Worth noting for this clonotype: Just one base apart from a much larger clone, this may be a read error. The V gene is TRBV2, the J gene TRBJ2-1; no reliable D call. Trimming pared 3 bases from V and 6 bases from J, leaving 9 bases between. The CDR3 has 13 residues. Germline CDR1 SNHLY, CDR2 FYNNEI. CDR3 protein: CASSDTACNEQFF. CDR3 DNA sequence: TGTGCCAGCAGTGACACAGCGTGCAATGAGCAGTTCTTC.